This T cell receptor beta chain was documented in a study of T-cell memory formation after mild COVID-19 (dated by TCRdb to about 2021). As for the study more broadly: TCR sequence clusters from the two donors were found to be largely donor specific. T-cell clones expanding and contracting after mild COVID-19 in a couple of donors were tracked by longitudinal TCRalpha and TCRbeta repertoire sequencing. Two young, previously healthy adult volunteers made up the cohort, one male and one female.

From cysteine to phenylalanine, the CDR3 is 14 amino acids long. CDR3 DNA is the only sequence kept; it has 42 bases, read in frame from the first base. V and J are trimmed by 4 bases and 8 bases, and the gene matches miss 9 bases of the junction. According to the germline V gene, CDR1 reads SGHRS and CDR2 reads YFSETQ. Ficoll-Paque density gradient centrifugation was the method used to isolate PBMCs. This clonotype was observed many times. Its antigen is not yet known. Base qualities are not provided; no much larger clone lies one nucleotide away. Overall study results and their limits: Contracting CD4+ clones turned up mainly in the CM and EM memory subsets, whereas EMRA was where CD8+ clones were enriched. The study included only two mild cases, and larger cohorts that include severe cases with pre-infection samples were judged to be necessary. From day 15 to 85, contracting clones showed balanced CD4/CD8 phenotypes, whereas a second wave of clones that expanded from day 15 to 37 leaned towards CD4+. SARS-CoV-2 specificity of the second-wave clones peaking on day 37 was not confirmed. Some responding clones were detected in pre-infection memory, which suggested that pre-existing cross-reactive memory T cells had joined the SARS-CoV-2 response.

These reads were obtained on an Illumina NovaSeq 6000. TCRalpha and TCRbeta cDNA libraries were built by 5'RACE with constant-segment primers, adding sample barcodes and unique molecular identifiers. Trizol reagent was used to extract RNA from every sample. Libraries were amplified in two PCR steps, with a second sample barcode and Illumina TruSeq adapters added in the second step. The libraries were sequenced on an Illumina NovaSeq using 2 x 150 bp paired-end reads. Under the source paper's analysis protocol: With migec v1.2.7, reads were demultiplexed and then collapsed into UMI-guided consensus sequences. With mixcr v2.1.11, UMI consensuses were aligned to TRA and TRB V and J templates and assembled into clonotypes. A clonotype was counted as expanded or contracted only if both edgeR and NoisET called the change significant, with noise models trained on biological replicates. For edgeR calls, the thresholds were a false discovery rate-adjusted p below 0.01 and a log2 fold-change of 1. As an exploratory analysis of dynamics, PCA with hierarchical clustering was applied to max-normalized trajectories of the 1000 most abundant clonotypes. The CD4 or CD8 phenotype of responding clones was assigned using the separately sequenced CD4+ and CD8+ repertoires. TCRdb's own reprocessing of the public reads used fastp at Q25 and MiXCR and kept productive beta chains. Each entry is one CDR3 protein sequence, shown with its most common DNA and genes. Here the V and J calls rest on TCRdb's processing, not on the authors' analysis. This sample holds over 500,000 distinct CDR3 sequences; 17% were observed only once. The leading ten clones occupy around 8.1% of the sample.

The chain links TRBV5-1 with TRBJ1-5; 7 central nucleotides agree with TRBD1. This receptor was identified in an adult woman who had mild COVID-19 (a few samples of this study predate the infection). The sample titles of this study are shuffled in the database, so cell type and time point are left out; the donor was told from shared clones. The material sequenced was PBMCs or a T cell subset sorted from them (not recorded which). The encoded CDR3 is CASSPTTGMEPQHF. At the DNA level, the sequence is TGCGCCAGCAGCCCCACGACAGGGATGGAGCCCCAGCATTTT. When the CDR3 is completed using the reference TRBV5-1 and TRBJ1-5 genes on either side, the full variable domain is KAGVTQTPRYLIKTRGQQVTLSCSPISGHRSVSWYQQTPGQGLQFLFEYFSETQRNKGNFPGRFSGRQFSNSRSEMNVSTLELGDSALYLCASSPTTGMEPQHFGDGTRLSIL.